These 3 T cell receptor beta chains were sequenced from one sample in a study of TIL therapy for anti-PD-1-resistant metastatic lung cancer. Sequencing used immunoSEQ v3. The method was immunoSEQ multiplex PCR; TCRdb's version includes in-frame clones alone and lacks a portion of them. The data contain about 32,000 clones, 74% of them singletons. The time point was: pre-treatment sample, taken before nivolumab and TIL therapy. Sample: blood, taken at baseline. The receptors were gathered from a woman aged 30 to 85 with non-small cell lung cancer.

The CDR3 coding sequence is TGTGCCAGCAGCTTGGATGTTCAGGAGTACACAGATACGCAGTATTTT. Translating gives CASSLDVQEYTDTQYF. The chain recombines TRBV5-4 with TRBJ2-3; the D is unclear. The germline gives CDR1 SGHNT, CDR2 YYREEE (reference sequence). The CDR3 is 16 amino acids. V lost 0 bases, J lost 2 bases, and 13 bases lay in between.

This clone was seen more than once but under ten times. V is TRBV20-1 and J is TRBJ1-3; 7 nucleotides match TRBD1. In germline, CDR1 is DFQATT, CDR2 SNEGSKA (reference sequence). This CDR3 spans 11 amino acids. The trim removed 5 bases at V and 7 bases at J, leaving 2 bases unmatched. The chain's CDR3 is CSAPQGNTIYF. In DNA, the CDR3 is TGCAGTGCTCCACAGGGGAACACCATATATTTT.

CDR3 sequence reads: CASSLGVGEQYF. The DNA of the CDR3 is TGCGCCAGCAGCTTGGGTGTTGGCGAGCAGTACTTC. The V gene is TRBV5-1, the J gene TRBJ2-7, with no clear D. Germline CDR1 is SGHRS and CDR2 is YFSETQ. The CDR3 is 12 amino acids. Trimming stripped 0 bases from V and 6 bases from J, with 7 bases between.